This is a list of T cell receptor beta chains from one sample in a study of shared clonotypes between healthy human individuals. Libraries were prepared by immunoSEQ multiplex PCR; TCRdb keeps only in-frame clonotypes and omits some of them. The repertoire holds over 1.4 million clones, with approximately 96% as singletons. The material sequenced was naive CD4+ T cells sorted from blood. These receptors all come from a man aged 25-45 years in good health. Both conserved end residues are part of each CDR3. A D gene is named only where the DNA matches it firmly. Rows give clone size only sometimes, using once, few, many, or a class for an expanded clone.

TRBV18	NA	TRBJ2-5	NA	CASSQDSPKTQYF	TGTGCCAGCTCACAGGACAGCCCAAAGACCCAGTACTTC
TRBV5-1	once	TRBJ1-5	NA	CASSRRGNQPQHF	TGCGCCAGCAGTAGAAGGGGGAATCAGCCCCAGCATTTT
TRBV28	NA	TRBJ2-3	NA	CASSSRWAFKSADTQYF	TGTGCCAGCAGTTCGAGGTGGGCCTTTAAGTCGGCAGATACGCAGTATTTT
TRBV11-2	NA	TRBJ2-1	NA	CASSLNHYREQFF	TGTGCCAGCAGCTTAAACCACTACCGAGAGCAGTTCTTC
TRBV9	NA	TRBJ1-1	NA	CASSVAGGWVENTEAFF	TGTGCCAGCAGCGTAGCGGGGGGCTGGGTCGAGAACACTGAAGCTTTCTTT
TRBV11-2	NA	TRBJ1-2	TRBD1	CASNGGQGAYGYTF	TGTGCCAGCAACGGCGGACAGGGGGCTTATGGCTACACCTTC
TRBV2	NA	TRBJ2-3	TRBD2	CASSSGLAPDTQYF	TGTGCCAGCAGTTCAGGACTAGCCCCAGATACGCAGTATTTT
TRBV19	NA	TRBJ1-5	NA	CASSIGTQPQHF	TGTGCCAGTAGTATAGGGACTCAGCCCCAGCATTTT
TRBV19	NA	TRBJ2-7	NA	CASSRRDGAYEQYF	TGTGCCAGTAGCCGCCGGGACGGTGCCTACGAGCAGTACTTC
TRBV6-5	NA	TRBJ1-1	NA	CASRTVDTEAFF	TGTGCCAGCAGGACGGTGGACACTGAAGCTTTCTTT
TRBV9	once	TRBJ1-2	NA	CASSVVGNYGYTF	TGTGCCAGCAGCGTAGTTGGAAACTATGGCTACACCTTC
TRBV6-1	NA	TRBJ2-5	TRBD2	CASKREAHGETQYF	TGTGCCAGCAAACGGGAGGCACACGGAGAGACCCAGTACTTC
TRBV6-6	NA	TRBJ2-7	TRBD1	CASSYSPGQGVEQYF	TGTGCCAGCAGTTACTCGCCGGGACAGGGAGTCGAGCAGTACTTC
TRBV30	NA	TRBJ2-1	NA	CAWSALNEQFF	TGTGCCTGGAGTGCCCTAAATGAGCAGTTCTTC
TRBV6-1	NA	TRBJ2-2	TRBD1	CASSPGTAAGELFF	TGTGCCAGCAGTCCCGGGACAGCTGCCGGGGAGCTGTTTTTT
TRBV18	NA	TRBJ2-7	NA	CASSPLSGSSYEQYF	TGTGCCAGCTCACCACTCAGCGGATCCTCCTACGAGCAGTACTTC